This T cell receptor (beta chain) was found in a study of blood T cell repertoires in COVID-19. Study details: From the United States, Italy and Spain came samples of acute and convalescent COVID-19. The cDNA or gDNA used as material had been derived from T cells, B-cell-depleted T cells, or PBMCs.

CDR1 and CDR2 (germline): SGHVS, FQNEAQ. The CDR3 contains 12 residues. Between the trimmed V and J ends, which lost 1 base and 14 bases, there was a span of 13 bases. This clone was detected once. In the original workflow: By means of reference gene primer amplification, nucleated cell counts were estimated. Profiled with immunoSEQ multiplex PCR; TCRdb holds only in-frame clones, not every one. D and trimming come from the DNA, and the V and J calls and clone size come from that table. Of around 200,000 clones in the sample, 80% to 90% are singletons; the top ten hold 13% to 15%. Sequenced input: peripheral blood. The TCR was taken from a man under 40 with active or convalescent COVID-19. The V call is TRBV7-8, the J call TRBJ2-3; perhaps TRBD1 as D (5 bases). CDR3 DNA: TGTGCCAGCAGCTTAGATACAAATCAGGGGTATTTT. It specifies CASSLDTNQGYF.